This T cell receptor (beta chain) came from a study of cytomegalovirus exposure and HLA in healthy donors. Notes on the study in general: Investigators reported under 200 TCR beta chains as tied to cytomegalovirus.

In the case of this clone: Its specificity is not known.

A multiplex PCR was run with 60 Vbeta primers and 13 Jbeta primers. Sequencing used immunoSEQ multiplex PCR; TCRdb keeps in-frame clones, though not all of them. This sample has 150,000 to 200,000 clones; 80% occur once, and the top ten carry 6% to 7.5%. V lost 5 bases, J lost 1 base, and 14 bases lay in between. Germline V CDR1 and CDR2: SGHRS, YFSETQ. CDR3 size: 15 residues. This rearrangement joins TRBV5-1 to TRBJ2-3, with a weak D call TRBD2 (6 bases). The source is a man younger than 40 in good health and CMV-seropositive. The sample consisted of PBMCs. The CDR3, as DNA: TGCGCCAGCAGTCCAGGGACTTCCCGCACAGATACGCAGTATTTT. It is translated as CASSPGTSRTDTQYF.